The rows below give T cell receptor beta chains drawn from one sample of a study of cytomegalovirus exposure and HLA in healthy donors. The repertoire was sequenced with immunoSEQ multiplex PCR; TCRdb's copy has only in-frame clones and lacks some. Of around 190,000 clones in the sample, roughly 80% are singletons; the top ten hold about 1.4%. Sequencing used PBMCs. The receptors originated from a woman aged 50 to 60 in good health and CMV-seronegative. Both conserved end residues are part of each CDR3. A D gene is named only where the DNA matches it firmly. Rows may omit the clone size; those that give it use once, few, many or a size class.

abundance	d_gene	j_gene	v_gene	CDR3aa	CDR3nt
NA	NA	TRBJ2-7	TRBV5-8	CASSLEGVPPYEQYF	TGTGCCAGCAGCTTGGAGGGAGTTCCTCCCTACGAGCAGTACTTC
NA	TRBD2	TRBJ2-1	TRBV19	CASRPGASGGSSYNEQFF	TGTGCCAGTAGACCAGGGGCTAGCGGGGGGTCCTCCTACAATGAGCAGTTCTTC
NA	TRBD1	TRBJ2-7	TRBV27	CASSLTGVEQYF	TGTGCCAGCAGTTTAACAGGGGTAGAGCAGTACTTC
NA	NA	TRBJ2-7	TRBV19	CASSFVSGRFGYEQYF	TGTGCCAGTAGTTTTGTTTCGGGTAGATTTGGCTACGAGCAGTACTTC
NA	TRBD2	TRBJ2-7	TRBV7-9	CASSFPGTTAHEQYF	TGTGCCAGCAGCTTTCCGGGGACTACAGCCCACGAGCAGTACTTC
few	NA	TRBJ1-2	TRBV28	CASRSGVGSYGYTF	TGTGCCAGCAGATCCGGCGTGGGGAGCTATGGCTACACCTTC
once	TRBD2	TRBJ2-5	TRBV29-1	CSVGGQGGIGETQYF	TGCAGCGTTGGTGGTCAGGGAGGGATAGGGGAGACCCAGTACTTC
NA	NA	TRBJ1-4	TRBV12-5	CASGLSTGATNEKLFF	TGTGCTAGTGGCCTTAGTACAGGAGCAACTAATGAAAAACTGTTTTTT
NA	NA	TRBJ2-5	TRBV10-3	CAISGVQWGRGEETQYF	TGTGCCATCAGTGGGGTCCAATGGGGCAGGGGGGAAGAGACCCAGTACTTC
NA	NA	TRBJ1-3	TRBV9	CASSAGQRAPIYF	TGTGCCAGCAGCGCGGGACAACGGGCGCCCATATATTTT
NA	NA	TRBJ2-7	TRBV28	CASSPASLPTGYYEQYF	TGTGCCAGCAGCCCCGCCTCCCTCCCTACAGGGTACTACGAGCAGTACTTC
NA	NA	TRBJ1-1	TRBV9	CASSVVASLGTEAFF	TGTGCCAGCAGCGTAGTAGCCAGCCTGGGCACTGAAGCTTTCTTT
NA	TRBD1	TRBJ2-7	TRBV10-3	CAIQGGGGTGTYEQYF	TGTGCCATCCAGGGGGGGGGCGGGACAGGGACCTACGAGCAGTACTTC
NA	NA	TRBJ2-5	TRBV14	CASSRGWTQYF	TGTGCCAGCAGCCGCGGGTGGACCCAGTACTTC
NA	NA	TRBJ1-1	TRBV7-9	CASTPPALGSTEAFF	TGTGCCAGCACCCCTCCGGCCCTCGGGAGTACTGAAGCTTTCTTT
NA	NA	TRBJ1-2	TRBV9	CASSPSTLLHGIIYGYTF	TGTGCCAGCAGCCCTTCAACACTCCTCCACGGGATTATCTATGGCTACACCTTC
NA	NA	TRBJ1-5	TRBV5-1	CASRLQVNQPQHF	TGCGCCAGCAGATTACAGGTCAATCAGCCCCAGCATTTT
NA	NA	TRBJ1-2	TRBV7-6	CASSLAPFPRKDYGYTF	TGTGCCAGCAGCTTAGCCCCCTTCCCTAGGAAAGACTATGGCTACACCTTC
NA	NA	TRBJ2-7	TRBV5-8	CASSLGRLSSYEQYF	TGTGCCAGCAGCTTGGGTCGGTTGAGCTCCTACGAGCAGTACTTC
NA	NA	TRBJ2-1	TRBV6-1	CASSASSVIENEQFF	TGTGCCAGCAGTGCATCCTCCGTGATAGAAAATGAGCAGTTCTTC
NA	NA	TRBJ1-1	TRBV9	CASSASTGPNTEAFF	TGTGCCAGCAGCGCCTCCACAGGGCCAAACACTGAAGCTTTCTTT
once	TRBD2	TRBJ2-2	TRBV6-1	CASSEALAGTGELFF	TGTGCCAGCAGTGAAGCCCTAGCGGGCACCGGGGAGCTGTTTTTT
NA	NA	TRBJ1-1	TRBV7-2	CASSLPGWGGVPEAFF	TGTGCCAGCAGCCTACCTGGGTGGGGCGGGGTCCCTGAAGCTTTCTTT
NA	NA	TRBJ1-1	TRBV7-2	CASSLGAAGMNTEAFF	TGTGCCAGCAGCTTAGGGGCTGCAGGCATGAACACTGAAGCTTTCTTT
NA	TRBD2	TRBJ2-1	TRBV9	CASSVGGGGSYNEQFF	TGTGCCAGCAGCGTAGGTGGCGGGGGGTCCTACAATGAGCAGTTCTTC
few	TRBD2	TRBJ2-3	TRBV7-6	CASSSWPGGSTDTQYF	TGTGCCAGCAGCTCCTGGCCGGGGGGTAGCACAGATACGCAGTATTTT
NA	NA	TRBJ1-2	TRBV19	CASRMMLGGNYGYTF	TGTGCCAGTAGGATGATGCTGGGGGGGAACTATGGCTACACCTTC
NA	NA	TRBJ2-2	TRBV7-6	CASSSTRSAGELFF	TGTGCCAGCAGCTCGACCAGGTCTGCCGGGGAGCTGTTTTTT
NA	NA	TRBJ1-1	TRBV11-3	CASSSGMGSTEAFF	TGTGCCAGCAGTTCAGGGATGGGGTCGACTGAAGCTTTCTTT
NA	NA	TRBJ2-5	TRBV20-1	CSAIQGETQYF	TGCAGTGCTATACAGGGAGAGACCCAGTACTTC
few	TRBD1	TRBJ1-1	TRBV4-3	CASSQVNRGEAFF	TGCGCCAGCAGCCAAGTTAACAGGGGTGAAGCTTTCTTT
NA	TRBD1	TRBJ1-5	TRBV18	CASSPRQGAWEPQHF	TGTGCCAGCTCACCGAGACAGGGGGCATGGGAGCCCCAGCATTTT
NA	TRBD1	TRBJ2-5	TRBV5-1	CASSWTGGQETQYF	TGCGCCAGCAGTTGGACAGGGGGCCAAGAGACCCAGTACTTC
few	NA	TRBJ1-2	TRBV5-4	CASSLNSINYGYTF	TGTGCCAGCAGCTTGAATTCTATCAACTATGGCTACACCTTC
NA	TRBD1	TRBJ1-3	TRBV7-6	CASSLEQGDRVFGNTIYF	TGTGCCAGCAGCTTGGAACAGGGGGACAGAGTGTTCGGAAACACCATATATTTT
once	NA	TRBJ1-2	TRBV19	CASSIRGQGENGYTF	TGTGCCAGTAGTATAAGGGGTCAGGGCGAAAATGGCTACACCTTC
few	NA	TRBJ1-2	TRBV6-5	CASRLDRPNGGYTF	TGTGCCAGCAGACTAGACAGGCCCAACGGGGGCTACACCTTC
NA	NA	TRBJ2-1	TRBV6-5	CASSRIGEQFF	TGTGCCAGCAGTCGGATCGGGGAGCAGTTCTTC
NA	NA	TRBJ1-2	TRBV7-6	CASSLALGPLPFYGYTF	TGTGCCAGCAGCTTAGCTCTAGGTCCCCTCCCATTCTATGGCTACACCTTC
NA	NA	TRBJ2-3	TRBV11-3	CASSLGSPPDTQYF	TGTGCCAGCAGCTTAGGGAGTCCCCCCGATACGCAGTATTTT
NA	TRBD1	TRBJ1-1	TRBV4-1	CASSRGDTGGNTEAFF	TGCGCCAGCAGCCGAGGTGATACAGGGGGGAACACTGAAGCTTTCTTT
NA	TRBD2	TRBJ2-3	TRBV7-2	CASSLDGGAADTQYF	TGTGCCAGCAGCTTAGACGGGGGGGCCGCAGATACGCAGTATTTT
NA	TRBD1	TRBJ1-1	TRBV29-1	CSVAPMDRATEAFF	TGCAGCGTTGCCCCGATGGACAGGGCGACTGAAGCTTTCTTT
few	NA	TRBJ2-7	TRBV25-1	CASSDHYEQYF	TGTGCCAGCAGTGATCACTACGAGCAGTACTTC
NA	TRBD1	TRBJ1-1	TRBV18	CASSPRRGQGMNTEAFF	TGTGCCAGCTCACCACGGCGAGGACAGGGCATGAACACTGAAGCTTTCTTT
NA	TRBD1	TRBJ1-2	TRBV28	CASRPGTANYGYTF	TGTGCCAGCAGACCCGGGACAGCCAACTATGGCTACACCTTC
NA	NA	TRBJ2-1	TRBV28	CASRPGPRTYNEQFF	TGTGCCAGCAGACCTGGACCTAGGACTTACAATGAGCAGTTCTTC
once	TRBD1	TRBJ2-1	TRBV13	CASSSPGQATYNEQFF	TGTGCCAGCAGCTCCCCAGGACAGGCAACCTACAATGAGCAGTTCTTC
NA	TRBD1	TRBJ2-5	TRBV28	CASSPVDRFPHETQYF	TGTGCCAGCAGTCCCGTGGACAGGTTCCCCCATGAGACCCAGTACTTC
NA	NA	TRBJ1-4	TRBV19	CASSTRRWGPNEKLFF	TGTGCCAGTAGTACAAGACGGTGGGGGCCTAATGAAAAACTGTTTTTT
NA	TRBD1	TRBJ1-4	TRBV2	CASSERGTGALVIEKLFF	TGTGCCAGCAGTGAAAGGGGGACAGGCGCCTTGGTAATTGAAAAACTGTTTTTT
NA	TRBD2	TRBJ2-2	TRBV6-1	CASGRDVPGELFF	TGTGCCAGCGGGAGGGATGTTCCCGGGGAGCTGTTTTTT
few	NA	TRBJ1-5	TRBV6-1	CASRDFRGWQPQHF	TGTGCCAGCAGGGACTTCAGGGGTTGGCAGCCCCAGCATTTT
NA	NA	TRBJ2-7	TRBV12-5	CASGFGRPYEQYF	TGTGCTAGTGGTTTTGGCAGGCCCTACGAGCAGTACTTC
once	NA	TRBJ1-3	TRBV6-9	CASSSLQVSGNTIYF	TGTGCCAGCAGTTCCCTCCAGGTCTCTGGAAACACCATATATTTT
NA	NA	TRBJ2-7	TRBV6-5	CASRGPGVYEQYF	TGTGCCAGCAGGGGCCCAGGGGTCTACGAGCAGTACTTC